This entry concerns a single T cell receptor (beta chain). The V gene's germline CDR1 is MGHRA and CDR2 YSYEKL. With 2 bases clipped from V and 0 bases from J, the junction kept 7 bases outside the gene matches. The CDR3 spans 19 residues. These data belong to a study of blood T cell repertoires in COVID-19. Overall study context: PBMCs, B-cell-depleted T cells, or T cells provided the cDNA or gDNA that made up the material.

As handled by the study authors: Using reference gene primer amplification, nucleated cell counts were estimated. The assay was immunoSEQ multiplex PCR, and TCRdb's table has in-frame clones only and misses some. V and J calls and clone size are as listed in that table; D and trimming were resolved from the DNA. This sample has about 150,000 clones, with roughly 83% found just once. The source material was peripheral blood. This receptor was identified in a woman at least 80 years old with acute or convalescent COVID-19. V and J are TRBV4-1 and TRBJ2-4, with TRBD2 matching over 13 bases. The CDR3 bases are TGCGCCAGCAGCCAATTGACTAGCGGGGGGTTACTAGCCAAAAACATTCAGTACTTC. It specifies CASSQLTSGGLLAKNIQYF.